One sample yielded the 30 T cell receptor beta chains listed below, sequenced in a study of patients and donors after allogeneic stem cell transplantation. TCRdb reanalysed the RT-PCR reads using MiXCR and keeps one entry per CDR3 protein. The sample records some 880,000 distinct CDR3 sequences, approximately 19% being singletons. Sequenced material: blood, either unsorted or a sorted T cell fraction (not recorded which). All receptors come from a human donor who was either an allogeneic HSCT recipient or a stem cell or donor lymphocyte infusion donor (not recorded which). It is not recorded whose cells these are; they may come from a transplant donor.

The V call is TRBV7-3, the J call TRBJ2-3, with 11 bases aligning to TRBD2. CDR1 SGHTA and CDR2 FQGTGA come from the germline V gene. CDR3 length: 17 amino acids. J was trimmed by 4 bases and V by 2 bases; bases with no gene match: 8. CDR3 loop: CASSLRTSGLLADTQYF. The CDR3 DNA is TGTGCCAGCAGCTTACGGACTAGCGGGCTTTTGGCAGATACGCAGTATTTT. Full variable domain (missing parts from reference TRBV7-3 and TRBJ2-3): GAGVSQTPSNKVTEKGKYVELRCDPISGHTALYWYRQSLGQGPEFLIYFQGTGAADDSGLPNDRFFAVRPEGSVSTLKIQRTERGDSAVYLCASSLRTSGLLADTQYFGPGTRLTVL.

This chain joins TRBV5-6 and TRBJ2-7; D is uncertain. V was pared by 0 bases and J by 2 bases, with 9 bases between. The CDR3 loop spans 14 amino acids. The germline gives CDR1 SGHDT, CDR2 YYEEEE. CDR3 DNA: TGTGCCAGCAGCTTGGCGACCGCACCCTACGAGCAGTACTTC. This gives the protein CASSLATAPYEQYF.

This clonotype has ten or more counts. This chain connects TRBV5-1 to TRBJ2-2; tentatively, D is TRBD2 (6 bases). Looked up from germline, CDR1 is SGHRS and CDR2 is YFSETQ. CDR3 length equals 16 residues. The V and J ends lost 0 bases and 5 bases respectively, with 14 bases between them. CDR3 sequence: CASSLVIGGRTGELFF. CDR3 bases: TGCGCCAGCAGCTTGGTGATCGGGGGTCGAACCGGGGAGCTGTTTTTT.

This clonotype was seen a few times. The V gene is TRBV11-2, the J gene TRBJ2-1, with TRBD2 matching over 10 bases. The CDR3 has 17 amino acids. Unmatched junction bases numbered 11, after V lost 0 bases and J lost 9 bases. Germline V gene lookup returns CDR1 SGHAT and CDR2 FQNNGV. This CDR3 is CASSLDGWAAGGGEQFF. The CDR3 bases are TGTGCCAGCAGCTTAGATGGGTGGGCAGCGGGAGGGGGTGAGCAGTTCTTC.

The CDR3 loop is CATSDSRLAAYSTDTQYF. The CDR3 DNA is TGTGCCACCAGTGATTCCAGACTAGCGGCCTATAGCACAGATACGCAGTATTTT. The chain recombines TRBV24-1 with TRBJ2-3, with 9 bases fitting TRBD2. The length of the CDR3 is 18 residues. The ends lost 2 bases at V and 0 bases at J; junction bases unmatched: 8. Germline CDR1 reads KGHDR; CDR2 reads SFDVKD.

The chain carries TRBV7-9 and TRBJ1-2; perhaps TRBD1 as D (6 bases). There are 13 residues in the CDR3. CDR1 SEHNR and CDR2 FQNEAQ come from the germline V gene (reference sequence). Trimming cost V 7 bases and J 8 bases, with 17 bases left between them. CDR3 coding DNA: TGTGCCAGCACCAAAGACTACAGGGAAGGCTACACCTTC. Translated, it gives CASTKDYREGYTF.

Here the CDR3 reads CASSLGQTNRNIQYF. Here the CDR3 DNA reads TGTGCCAGCAGCTTAGGACAGACGAATCGGAACATTCAGTACTTC. V is TRBV7-2 and J is TRBJ2-4, with D maybe TRBD1 (5 bases). The germline V and J ends were trimmed by 1 base and 7 bases, with 14 bases remaining between them. This CDR3 has 15 amino acids. Germline lookup yields CDR1 SGHTA and CDR2 FQGNSA.

V is TRBV3-1 and J is TRBJ2-3; TRBD2 aligns across 8 bases. The CDR3 runs 16 residues. J was trimmed by 1 base and V by 1 base; bases with no gene match: 4. From germline, CDR1 is LGHDT and CDR2 YNNKEL (reference sequence). CDR3 nucleotides: TGTGCCAGCAGCCAAGGTCGGCGGGGGGGCACAGATACGCAGTATTTT. Protein: CASSQGRRGGTDTQYF.

The CDR3 sequence is CASSPTGQGRTYEQYF. Written as DNA, the CDR3 is TGCGCCAGCAGCCCAACAGGACAGGGTCGTACCTACGAGCAGTACTTC. The chain employs TRBV5-1 and TRBJ2-7; 8 bases are a match to TRBD1. The CDR3 has 16 residues. Germline V gives CDR1 SGHRS, CDR2 YFSETQ. V lost 4 bases and J lost 2; bases outside the gene matches: 11.

J is TRBJ2-6 and V is TRBV5-4; D unclear. Trimming pared 3 bases from V and 0 bases from J, leaving 16 bases between. This CDR3 spans 18 amino acids. Germline V CDR1 and CDR2: SGHNT, YYREEE (reference sequence). The CDR3 DNA follows: TGTGCCAGCAGCTCGCGGTCGGGCATAAACTCTGGGGCCAACGTCCTGACTTTC. Its translation: CASSSRSGINSGANVLTF. The whole variable domain, remainder taken from reference TRBV5-4 and TRBJ2-6, is ETGVTQSPTHLIKTRGQQVTLRCSSQSGHNTVSWYQQALGQGPQFIFQYYREEENGRGNFPPRFSGLQFPNYSSELNVNALELDDSALYLCASSSRSGINSGANVLTFGAGSRLTVL.

The chain carries TRBV9 and TRBJ1-2; 7 bases line up with TRBD1. Germline values: CDR1 SGDLS, CDR2 YYNGEE. CDR3 length: 15 residues. The junction had 9 bases not matched to a gene; V was cut back by 3 bases and J by 4 bases. The CDR3 here is CASSASRGTLYGYTF. The CDR3 DNA reads TGTGCCAGCAGCGCCAGCAGGGGGACCCTCTATGGCTACACCTTC.

This clonotype was counted a single time. V and J are TRBV4-2 and TRBJ1-1; D unresolved. The CDR3 runs to 16 residues. V lost 0 bases to trimming and J lost 4 bases, with 15 bases between them. CDR1 and CDR2 from the germline V gene are LGHNA and YNFKEQ. This CDR3 reads CASSQDQGRWGTEAFF. DNA for the CDR3: TGTGCCAGCAGCCAAGATCAAGGCAGATGGGGCACTGAAGCTTTCTTT.

At least ten counts were recorded for this clonotype. The rearrangement links TRBV10-3 to TRBJ2-1; 10 bases match TRBD2. The CDR3 runs to 15 residues. CDR1 and CDR2 from the germline V gene are ENHRY and SYGVKD. V lost 3 bases to trimming and J lost 6 bases; unmatched junction nucleotides: 5. The CDR3 DNA reads TGTGCCATCAGTGATCAACTAGCGGGGATCAATGAGCAGTTCTTC. It encodes CAISDQLAGINEQFF.

This clonotype was observed a few times. The chain recombines TRBV15 with TRBJ2-6; 8 bases align to TRBD1. This CDR3 comprises 15 residues. Germline CDR1 LNHNV, CDR2 YYDKDF (reference sequence). V shed 2 bases and J 9 bases; nucleotides not matched to a gene: 6. As DNA, the CDR3 is TGTGCCACCAGCAGATGGGACAGGAAGAACAACGTCCTGACTTTC. Protein sequence: CATSRWDRKNNVLTF.

The CDR3 region is CSADPSTGVGEKLFF. The DNA for the CDR3 is TGCAGTGCTGACCCTTCAACAGGGGTGGGGGAAAAACTGTTTTTT. The J gene is TRBJ1-4, the V gene TRBV20-1; the match to TRBD1 covers 7 bases. The junction had 14 bases not matched to a gene; V was cut back by 5 bases and J by 8 bases. Looked up from germline, CDR1 is DFQATT and CDR2 is SNEGSKA (reference sequence). This CDR3 contains 15 residues.

This clonotype was counted only a few times. The chain carries TRBV5-6 and TRBJ1-1; tentatively, D is TRBD1 (6 bases). There are 17 residues in the CDR3. Germline CDR1 reads SGHDT; CDR2 reads YYEEEE. The V gene lost 0 bases and the J gene lost 1 base, with 16 bases spanning the gap. The CDR3 DNA sequence: TGTGCCAGCAGCTTGGAGGTGGCAGGGGCCTGGAACACTGAAGCTTTCTTT. Its translation is CASSLEVAGAWNTEAFF. The full variable domain, with the rest looked up from reference TRBV5-6 and TRBJ1-1, is DAGVTQSPTHLIKTRGQQVTLRCSPKSGHDTVSWYQQALGQGPQFIFQYYEEEERQRGNFPDRFSGHQFPNYSSELNVNALLLGDSALYLCASSLEVAGAWNTEAFFGQGTRLTVV.

The rearrangement uses TRBV4-1 and TRBJ1-2; 7 bases line up with TRBD1. The CDR3 covers 16 residues. V shed 1 base, J shed 4 bases, and the junction held 9 bases outside the gene matches. CDR1 and CDR2 from the germline V gene are MGHRA and YSYEKL. The CDR3 here is CASSQADRVGGYGYTF. Written as DNA, the CDR3 is TGCGCCAGCAGCCAAGCTGACAGGGTGGGAGGCTATGGCTACACCTTC.

This clonotype came up a few times. J is TRBJ1-1 and V is TRBV10-3, with unresolved D. Trimming cost V 3 bases and J 2 bases, with 13 bases left between them. The CDR3 runs to 15 residues. Germline-derived CDR1 and CDR2 are ENHRY and SYGVKD. The CDR3 reads CAISDGGGSNTEAFF. CDR3 nucleotide sequence: TGTGCCATCAGTGATGGTGGAGGGTCTAACACTGAAGCTTTCTTT.

This clonotype was detected a few times. The chain links TRBV4-2 to TRBJ1-2; D is possibly TRBD1 (5 bases). CDR3 size: 14 residues. Germline V CDR1 and CDR2: LGHNA, YNFKEQ. The V end lost 3 bases, the J end lost 8 bases, and 16 bases lay between the germline ends. The CDR3 DNA follows: TGTGCCAGCAGCCAGGCTACAGGTTCTGGAGGCTACACCTTC. Translating it yields CASSQATGSGGYTF.

This clonotype was seen only a few times. This rearrangement joins TRBV27 to TRBJ2-7; no clear D gene. There are 16 residues in the CDR3. Trimming pared 2 bases from V and 1 base from J, leaving 15 bases between. Germline V gene data show CDR1 as MNHEY and CDR2 as SMNVEV (reference sequence). CDR3: CASSLGRVVGSYEQYF. As DNA, the CDR3 is TGTGCCAGCAGTTTAGGGCGCGTGGTGGGGTCCTACGAGCAGTACTTC.

A few counts support this clonotype. The chain carries TRBV4-3 and TRBJ2-7; unclear D gene. The V end lost 0 bases, the J end lost 2 bases, and 8 bases lay between the germline ends. Germline CDR1 is LGHNA and CDR2 is YSLEER. The length of the CDR3 is 14 residues. This chain's CDR3 is CASSQDTGTYEQYF. In DNA, the CDR3 is TGCGCCAGCAGCCAAGACACTGGAACCTACGAGCAGTACTTC.

In this sample, this clonotype turned up a few times. V is TRBV14 and J is TRBJ2-1, with 9 bases matching TRBD1. Trimming cost V 0 bases and J 7 bases; bases outside gene matches: 7. The CDR3 spans 16 residues. Germline CDR1 is SGHDN and CDR2 is FVKESK. CDR3 sequence (DNA): TGTGCCAGCAGCCAAGATCAGGGACAGGGTGTGAATGAGCAGTTCTTC. Protein sequence: CASSQDQGQGVNEQFF. The full variable domain, in which reference TRBV14 and TRBJ2-1 provide the parts outside the CDR3, is EAGVTQFPSHSVIEKGQTVTLRCDPISGHDNLYWYRRVMGKEIKFLLHFVKESKQDESGMPNNRFLAERTGGTYSTLKVQPAELEDSGVYFCASSQDQGQGVNEQFFGPGTRLTVL.

In its sample, this clonotype was seen a few times. V gene TRBV24-1 combines with J gene TRBJ2-1, with a weak D call TRBD2 (6 bases). CDR3 length equals 15 residues. From germline, CDR1 is KGHDR and CDR2 SFDVKD. Trimming shortened V by 1 base and J by 8 bases, and 14 bases separated the two germline ends. The CDR3: CATSDFTGGDDEQFF. The CDR3 coding sequence is TGTGCCACCAGTGATTTCACAGGAGGGGATGATGAGCAGTTCTTC.

V and J are TRBV7-3 and TRBJ1-1; D unclear. The V and J ends lost 5 bases and 4 bases respectively, with 14 bases between them. The CDR3 is 14 amino acids. Germline CDR1 and CDR2: SGHTA and FQGTGA. The DNA for the CDR3 is TGTGCCAGCAGCCGCGGGCAGGAGAGCACTGAAGCTTTCTTT. Amino acids: CASSRGQESTEAFF.

The chain uses TRBV7-9 and TRBJ2-5; D might be TRBD1 (5 bases). Germline assignment: CDR1 SEHNR and CDR2 FQNEAQ (reference sequence). V was clipped by 2 bases and J by 5 bases, with 12 bases between them. This CDR3 has 14 residues. CDR3 bases: TGTGCCAGCAGCTTACGGACAACCGGGGAGACCCAGTACTTC. This gives the protein CASSLRTTGETQYF.

V and J are TRBV24-1 and TRBJ2-6; unclear D gene. CDR3 length equals 15 residues. Germline V CDR1 and CDR2: KGHDR, SFDVKD. Trimming cost V 3 bases and J 0 bases, with 5 bases left between them. The DNA for the CDR3 is TGTGCCACCAGTGATCCTAACTCTGGGGCCAACGTCCTGACTTTC. Translation gives CATSDPNSGANVLTF.

This clonotype was seen a handful of times. V and J are TRBV3-1 and TRBJ1-1, with D possibly TRBD1 on 5 matching bases. Trimming removed 7 bases at V and 4 bases at J, with 16 bases between. The V gene's germline CDR1 is LGHDT and CDR2 YNNKEL (reference sequence). The CDR3 is 14 amino acids. This CDR3 reads CASTDTGWVTEAFF. For the CDR3, the DNA is TGTGCCAGCACAGATACAGGTTGGGTCACTGAAGCTTTCTTT.

This clonotype turned up a few times. The CDR3 protein is CSAREWGDYNSPLHF. CDR3 coding DNA: TGCAGTGCTAGAGAGTGGGGGGACTATAATTCACCCCTCCACTTT. The V gene is TRBV20-1, the J gene TRBJ1-6, with D maybe TRBD1 (5 bases). The CDR3 extends over 15 amino acids. With 0 bases removed from V and 3 bases from J, the gap between germline ends came to 9 bases. CDR1 is DFQATT, CDR2 SNEGSKA, per germline (reference sequence).

This clonotype showed up just a few times. The chain couples TRBV10-3 to TRBJ2-1; 9 bases fit TRBD1. With V trimmed by 6 bases and J by 4 bases, 7 bases remained unmatched. Per germline, CDR1 ENHRY and CDR2 SYGVKD. This CDR3 contains 15 residues. The CDR3 region has the DNA TGTGCCATCAGGGAGGGGACAGGGACATACAATGAGCAGTTCTTC. It codes for CAIREGTGTYNEQFF.

The chain employs TRBV18 and TRBJ2-3, with D maybe TRBD2 (5 bases). V lost 4 bases and J 0 bases, leaving 11 bases between the germline ends. The CDR3 spans 15 residues. Germline assignment: CDR1 KGHSH and CDR2 LQKENI. CDR3 DNA sequence: TGTGCCAGCTCACGCGAGCGGACCAGCACAGATACGCAGTATTTT. Its translation is CASSRERTSTDTQYF.